The entry that follows covers one T cell receptor (beta chain) sequence. The entry originates in a study of blood T cell repertoires in COVID-19. Overall study context: The United States, Italy and Spain supplied acute and convalescent COVID-19 samples. PBMCs, B-cell-depleted T cells, or T cells were the source of the cDNA or gDNA that made up the material.

In the original workflow: Reference gene primer amplification yielded estimated nucleated cell counts. Only in-frame clones appear in the TCRdb table, and some are missing; sequencing was by immunoSEQ multiplex PCR. D and trimming come from the DNA, and the V and J calls and clone size come from that table. The data show roughly 230,000 clones, 82% seen once. Looked up from germline, CDR1 is SGHDN and CDR2 is FVKESK. Trimming pared 3 bases from V and 9 bases from J, leaving 10 bases between. There are 12 residues in the CDR3. The V call is TRBV14, the J call TRBJ2-3; D not certain. This sequence was found in an elderly woman with acute or convalescent COVID-19. The sample was peripheral blood. The CDR3 bases are TGTGCCAGCAGCCAGCAGGCCCGCACGCAGTATTTT. This translates into CASSQQARTQYF.